This T cell receptor beta chain derives from a study of blood T cell repertoires in COVID-19. With regard to this clone: Other DNA sequences within the sample encode an identical CDR3.

Sequencing used immunoSEQ multiplex PCR; TCRdb keeps in-frame clones, though not all of them. The sample yields a few hundred thousand clones, roughly 89% seen once. The V gene's germline CDR1 is ENHRY and CDR2 SYGVKD. Trimming shortened V by 0 bases and J by 6 bases, and 12 bases separated the two germline ends. There are 15 residues in the CDR3. Categorization into cohorts depended on clinical history that participants reported. The TCR sequence derives from a woman in her twenties or thirties who had recovered from COVID-19. This sequence joins TRBV10-3 and TRBJ2-1; the D gene is possibly TRBD1 (7 bases). The material sequenced was PBMCs or T cells enriched from blood (not recorded which). For the CDR3, the DNA is TGTGCCATCAGTGAGTCAAGACAGGGAGGCAATGAGCAGTTCTTC. Translation: CAISESRQGGNEQFF.